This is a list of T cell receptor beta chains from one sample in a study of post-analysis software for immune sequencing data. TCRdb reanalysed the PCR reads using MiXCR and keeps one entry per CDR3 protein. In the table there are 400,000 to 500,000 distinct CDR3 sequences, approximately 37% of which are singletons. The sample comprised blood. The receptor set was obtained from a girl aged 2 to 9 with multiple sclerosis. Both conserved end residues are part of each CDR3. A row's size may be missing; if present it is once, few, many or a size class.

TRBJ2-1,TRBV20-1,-,CSAQTGLAGGEQFF
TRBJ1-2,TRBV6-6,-,CASSYSREGGYGYTF
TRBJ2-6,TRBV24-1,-,CATSPTAGGGGANVLTF
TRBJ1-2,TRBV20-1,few,CSARASTGPYGYTF
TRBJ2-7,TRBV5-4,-,CASSQDSLYEQYF
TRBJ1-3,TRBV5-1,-,CASSPGSAAGRQVPGNTIYF
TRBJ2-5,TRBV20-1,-,CSARGTGARETQYF
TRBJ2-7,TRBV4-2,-,CASSQDWESYEQYF
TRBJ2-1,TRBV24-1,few,CATSDGRGRGKSYNEQFF
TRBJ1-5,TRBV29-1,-,CSGPSRQGAGSDQPQHF
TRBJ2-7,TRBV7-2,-,CASSLGAGMGYEQYF
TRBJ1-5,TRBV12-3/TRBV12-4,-,CASSLDGRLQQPQHF
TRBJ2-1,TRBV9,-,CASSVEPTGGRGNEQFF
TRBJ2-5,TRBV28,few,CASSLISVGKETQYF
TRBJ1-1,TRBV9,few,CASSAAGAGGRAFF
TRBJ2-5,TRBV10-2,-,CASSGNRGGETQYF
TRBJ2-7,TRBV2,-,CASKPWDEQYF
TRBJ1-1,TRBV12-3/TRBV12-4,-,CASSRDTSEAFF
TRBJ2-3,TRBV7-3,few,CASSLQVRGRYSTDTQYF
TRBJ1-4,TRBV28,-,CASSTRTDNEKLFF
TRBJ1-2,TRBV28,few,CASVTNYGYTF
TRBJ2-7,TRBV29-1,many,CSVQGGSIYEQYF